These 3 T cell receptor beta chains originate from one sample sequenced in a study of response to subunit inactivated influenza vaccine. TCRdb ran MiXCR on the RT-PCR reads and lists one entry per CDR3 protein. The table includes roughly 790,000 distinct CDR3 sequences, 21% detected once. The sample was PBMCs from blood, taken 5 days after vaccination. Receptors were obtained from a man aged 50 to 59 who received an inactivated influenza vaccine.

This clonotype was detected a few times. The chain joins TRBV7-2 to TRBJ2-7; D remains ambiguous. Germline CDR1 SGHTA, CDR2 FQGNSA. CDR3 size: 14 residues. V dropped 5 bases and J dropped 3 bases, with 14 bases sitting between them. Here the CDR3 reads CASSTPTGVYEQYF. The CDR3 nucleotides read TGTGCCAGCAGCACCCCTACGGGCGTCTACGAGCAGTACTTC.

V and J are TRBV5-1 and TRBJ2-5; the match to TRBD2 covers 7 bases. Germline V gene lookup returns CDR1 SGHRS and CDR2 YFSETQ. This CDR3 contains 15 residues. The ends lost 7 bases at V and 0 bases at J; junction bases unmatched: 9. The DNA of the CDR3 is TGCGCCAGCGTCCTAGCGGACACTAACCAAGAGACCCAGTACTTC. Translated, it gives CASVLADTNQETQYF.

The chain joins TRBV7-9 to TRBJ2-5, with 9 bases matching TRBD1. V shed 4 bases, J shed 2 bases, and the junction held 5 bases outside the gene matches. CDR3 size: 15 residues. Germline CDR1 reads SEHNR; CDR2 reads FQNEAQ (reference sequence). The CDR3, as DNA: TGTGCCAGCAGCTCCCAGGACAGGGGACAAGAGACCCAGTACTTC. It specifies CASSSQDRGQETQYF.